This is a list of T cell receptor beta chains from one sample in a study of CD8 T cells in ankylosing spondylitis. One entry per CDR3 protein results from TCRdb running MiXCR on the 5' RACE reads. The sample yields approximately 540,000 distinct CDR3 sequences, roughly 13% seen once. Source material: blood, either unsorted or a sorted T cell fraction (not recorded which). The receptors were gathered from a male donor with ankylosing spondylitis. Each CDR3 is given with its conserved first and last residue. Fields, in order: CDR3 protein, CDR3 DNA, CDR3 length, J gene, D gene, V gene, clone size. D genes are given only for firm matches. Expanded clones get a size class; other rows say once, few or many, or leave the size out.

cdr3_aa: CTPHSNYGYTF; cdr3_nt: TGCACCCCGCACAGTAACTATGGCTACACCTTC; cdr3_length: 11; j_call: TRBJ1-2; d_call: .; v_call: TRBV20-1; clone_size: few
cdr3_aa: CASSSRTSELYNEQFF; cdr3_nt: TGCGCCAGCAGCTCCCGGACTAGCGAACTCTACAATGAGCAGTTCTTC; cdr3_length: 16; j_call: TRBJ2-1; d_call: TRBD2; v_call: TRBV5-1; clone_size: few
cdr3_aa: CASATRRLADQGTDTQYF; cdr3_nt: TGCGCCAGCGCTACCCGCCGACTAGCGGACCAAGGCACAGATACGCAGTATTTT; cdr3_length: 18; j_call: TRBJ2-3; d_call: TRBD2; v_call: TRBV4-1; clone_size: .
cdr3_aa: CASSRTGNYGYTF; cdr3_nt: TGTGCCAGCAGCCGGACAGGGAACTATGGCTACACCTTC; cdr3_length: 13; j_call: TRBJ1-2; d_call: TRBD1; v_call: TRBV5-6; clone_size: many
cdr3_aa: CASSQDTRELFF; cdr3_nt: TGTGCCAGCAGCCAAGATACCCGGGAACTGTTTTTT; cdr3_length: 12; j_call: TRBJ1-4; d_call: .; v_call: TRBV3-1; clone_size: few
cdr3_aa: CASRSSGSNNEQFF; cdr3_nt: TGCGCCAGCAGATCTAGCGGGAGTAACAATGAGCAGTTCTTC; cdr3_length: 14; j_call: TRBJ2-1; d_call: TRBD2; v_call: TRBV10-1; clone_size: .
cdr3_aa: CASSLASKGTDTQYF; cdr3_nt: TGCGCCAGCAGCTTGGCCTCAAAGGGCACAGATACGCAGTATTTT; cdr3_length: 15; j_call: TRBJ2-3; d_call: .; v_call: TRBV5-1; clone_size: few
cdr3_aa: CASSNSQPTYEQYF; cdr3_nt: TGTGCCAGCAGCAACTCACAGCCTACCTACGAGCAGTACTTC; cdr3_length: 14; j_call: TRBJ2-7; d_call: .; v_call: TRBV11-2; clone_size: .
cdr3_aa: CASSPERLAGLNTQYF; cdr3_nt: TGTGCCAGCAGCCCCGAGAGGCTAGCGGGACTAAATACGCAGTATTTT; cdr3_length: 16; j_call: TRBJ2-3; d_call: TRBD2; v_call: TRBV11-2; clone_size: .
cdr3_aa: CSASPSGAGEQFF; cdr3_nt: TGCAGTGCTAGTCCTAGCGGGGCGGGTGAGCAGTTCTTC; cdr3_length: 13; j_call: TRBJ2-1; d_call: TRBD2; v_call: TRBV20-1; clone_size: few
cdr3_aa: CASSLSSGRVYNEQFF; cdr3_nt: TGTGCCAGCAGCTTAAGTAGCGGGAGGGTCTACAATGAGCAGTTCTTC; cdr3_length: 16; j_call: TRBJ2-1; d_call: TRBD2; v_call: TRBV7-2; clone_size: .
cdr3_aa: CSASGTSARLEQFF; cdr3_nt: TGCAGTGCATCGGGGACTAGCGCCCGTTTGGAGCAGTTCTTC; cdr3_length: 14; j_call: TRBJ2-1; d_call: TRBD2; v_call: TRBV20-1; clone_size: .
cdr3_aa: CASSQQGSDTQYF; cdr3_nt: TGTGCCAGCAGCCAACAGGGGTCAGATACGCAGTATTTT; cdr3_length: 13; j_call: TRBJ2-3; d_call: TRBD1; v_call: TRBV5-5; clone_size: many
cdr3_aa: CSAASTGTGGETQYF; cdr3_nt: TGCAGTGCTGCCAGCACCGGGACAGGAGGGGAGACCCAGTACTTC; cdr3_length: 15; j_call: TRBJ2-5; d_call: TRBD1; v_call: TRBV20-1; clone_size: .
cdr3_aa: CASSLDIGDTDTQYF; cdr3_nt: TGTGCCAGCAGCTTAGATATCGGCGACACAGATACGCAGTATTTT; cdr3_length: 15; j_call: TRBJ2-3; d_call: .; v_call: TRBV11-2; clone_size: many
cdr3_aa: CASSPGLAVHYEQYF; cdr3_nt: TGCGCCAGCAGTCCGGGACTAGCGGTTCATTACGAGCAGTACTTC; cdr3_length: 15; j_call: TRBJ2-7; d_call: TRBD2; v_call: TRBV10-2; clone_size: .
cdr3_aa: CATSDPAREDEQYF; cdr3_nt: TGTGCCACCAGTGATCCCGCCCGGGAGGACGAGCAGTACTTC; cdr3_length: 14; j_call: TRBJ2-7; d_call: TRBD2; v_call: TRBV24-1; clone_size: few
cdr3_aa: CASSLIAGEAGELFF; cdr3_nt: TGCGCCAGCAGCTTGATAGCGGGAGAAGCCGGGGAGCTGTTTTTT; cdr3_length: 15; j_call: TRBJ2-2; d_call: TRBD2; v_call: TRBV5-1; clone_size: .
cdr3_aa: CATIDRYRGTQYF; cdr3_nt: TGTGCCACCATAGATAGGTATCGGGGTACGCAGTATTTT; cdr3_length: 13; j_call: TRBJ2-3; d_call: .; v_call: TRBV25-1; clone_size: .
cdr3_aa: CASRSPPGTELSGANVLTF; cdr3_nt: TGCGCCAGCAGATCCCCGCCCGGGACAGAGTTGTCAGGGGCCAACGTCCTGACTTTC; cdr3_length: 19; j_call: TRBJ2-6; d_call: TRBD1; v_call: TRBV5-1; clone_size: .
cdr3_aa: CSAPQGRKNSPLHF; cdr3_nt: TGCAGTGCGCCCCAGGGGAGGAAAAATTCACCCCTCCACTTT; cdr3_length: 14; j_call: TRBJ1-6; d_call: .; v_call: TRBV20-1; clone_size: .
cdr3_aa: CASSYFLQGSDEQYF; cdr3_nt: TGTGCCAGCAGTTACTTTTTACAGGGATCCGACGAGCAGTACTTC; cdr3_length: 15; j_call: TRBJ2-7; d_call: .; v_call: TRBV6-5; clone_size: .
cdr3_aa: CASSQGDSRSEAFF; cdr3_nt: TGTGCCAGCAGCCAAGGGGACAGCCGGAGTGAAGCTTTCTTT; cdr3_length: 14; j_call: TRBJ1-1; d_call: TRBD1; v_call: TRBV3-1; clone_size: .
cdr3_aa: CASSDGPGDEQFF; cdr3_nt: TGTGCCAGCAGTGATGGTCCTGGGGATGAGCAGTTCTTC; cdr3_length: 13; j_call: TRBJ2-1; d_call: .; v_call: TRBV2; clone_size: .
cdr3_aa: CASRPSGRTAGELFF; cdr3_nt: TGTGCCAGCAGGCCTAGCGGGAGAACGGCCGGGGAGCTGTTTTTT; cdr3_length: 15; j_call: TRBJ2-2; d_call: TRBD2; v_call: TRBV27; clone_size: .
cdr3_aa: CAITGEPNQPQHF; cdr3_nt: TGTGCCATCACTGGAGAACCCAATCAGCCCCAGCATTTT; cdr3_length: 13; j_call: TRBJ1-5; d_call: .; v_call: TRBV10-3; clone_size: many
cdr3_aa: CASSQGRRQLVGTDTQYF; cdr3_nt: TGTGCCAGCAGCCAAGGGCGACGGCAGCTAGTGGGCACAGATACGCAGTATTTT; cdr3_length: 18; j_call: TRBJ2-3; d_call: .; v_call: TRBV3-1; clone_size: .
cdr3_aa: CSATQSPGTDTQYF; cdr3_nt: TGCAGCGCCACGCAGAGTCCTGGCACAGATACGCAGTATTTT; cdr3_length: 14; j_call: TRBJ2-3; d_call: .; v_call: TRBV29-1; clone_size: few
cdr3_aa: CASGDSDKLLDNTEAFF; cdr3_nt: TGTGCCAGCGGGGACAGCGACAAGCTGCTGGATAACACTGAAGCTTTCTTT; cdr3_length: 17; j_call: TRBJ1-1; d_call: TRBD1; v_call: TRBV6-1; clone_size: .
cdr3_aa: CASSLSGSPYNEQFF; cdr3_nt: TGTGCCAGCAGCTTAAGCGGGAGTCCCTACAATGAGCAGTTCTTC; cdr3_length: 15; j_call: TRBJ2-1; d_call: TRBD2; v_call: TRBV7-6; clone_size: few
cdr3_aa: CASSPLTSVETQYF; cdr3_nt: TGTGCCAGCAGCCCCCTGACTAGCGTAGAGACCCAGTACTTC; cdr3_length: 14; j_call: TRBJ2-5; d_call: TRBD2; v_call: TRBV11-2; clone_size: few
cdr3_aa: CASKLIRRTDTQYF; cdr3_nt: TGTGCCAGCAAACTTATCCGACGCACAGATACGCAGTATTTT; cdr3_length: 14; j_call: TRBJ2-3; d_call: .; v_call: TRBV27; clone_size: few
cdr3_aa: CASSQNGDAGYGYTF; cdr3_nt: TGTGCCAGCAGCCAGAACGGGGACGCGGGCTATGGCTACACCTTC; cdr3_length: 15; j_call: TRBJ1-2; d_call: .; v_call: TRBV4-2; clone_size: few
cdr3_aa: CASSTTTGGTEAFF; cdr3_nt: TGTGCCAGCAGCACTACGACAGGGGGCACTGAAGCTTTCTTT; cdr3_length: 14; j_call: TRBJ1-1; d_call: TRBD1; v_call: TRBV11-3; clone_size: .
cdr3_aa: CASSLEATIDTQYF; cdr3_nt: TGCGCCAGCAGCTTGGAGGCTACCATAGATACGCAGTATTTT; cdr3_length: 14; j_call: TRBJ2-3; d_call: .; v_call: TRBV5-1; clone_size: many
cdr3_aa: CASSMFAGTGLYNEQFF; cdr3_nt: TGTGCCAGCAGTATGTTCGCCGGGACAGGACTGTACAATGAGCAGTTCTTC; cdr3_length: 17; j_call: TRBJ2-1; d_call: TRBD1; v_call: TRBV5-6; clone_size: many
cdr3_aa: CSVESATDTQYF; cdr3_nt: TGCAGCGTTGAGTCGGCCACAGATACGCAGTATTTT; cdr3_length: 12; j_call: TRBJ2-3; d_call: .; v_call: TRBV29-1; clone_size: many
cdr3_aa: CSASLPRGTEAFF; cdr3_nt: TGCAGTGCCAGTCTACCCCGGGGCACTGAAGCTTTCTTT; cdr3_length: 13; j_call: TRBJ1-1; d_call: .; v_call: TRBV20-1; clone_size: .
cdr3_aa: CASSPGSGDGYEQYF; cdr3_nt: TGTGCCAGCAGTCCCGGCTCGGGAGATGGTTACGAGCAGTACTTC; cdr3_length: 15; j_call: TRBJ2-7; d_call: .; v_call: TRBV4-2; clone_size: .
cdr3_aa: CASSLGGQFILRELFF; cdr3_nt: TGTGCCAGCAGCCTGGGCGGACAGTTCATCTTGAGGGAGCTGTTTTTT; cdr3_length: 16; j_call: TRBJ2-2; d_call: .; v_call: TRBV3-1; clone_size: .
cdr3_aa: CASSLAQDSYNEQFF; cdr3_nt: TGTGCCAGCAGCTTAGCCCAGGACTCCTACAATGAGCAGTTCTTC; cdr3_length: 15; j_call: TRBJ2-1; d_call: .; v_call: TRBV7-9; clone_size: few
cdr3_aa: CASSLSGADRRAFF; cdr3_nt: TGTGCCAGCAGCTTATCAGGGGCAGACAGGAGAGCTTTCTTT; cdr3_length: 14; j_call: TRBJ1-1; d_call: .; v_call: TRBV11-2; clone_size: .
cdr3_aa: CAIRASTGTSFNEQFF; cdr3_nt: TGTGCCATCAGGGCCTCAACCGGGACTAGCTTCAATGAGCAGTTCTTC; cdr3_length: 16; j_call: TRBJ2-1; d_call: TRBD2; v_call: TRBV10-3; clone_size: few
cdr3_aa: CAWSALSGGEDGYTF; cdr3_nt: TGTGCCTGGAGTGCCCTCTCCGGGGGAGAGGATGGCTACACCTTC; cdr3_length: 15; j_call: TRBJ1-2; d_call: .; v_call: TRBV30; clone_size: many
cdr3_aa: CASSPGRDYGTDTQYF; cdr3_nt: TGTGCCAGCAGCCCAGGCCGGGACTACGGTACAGATACGCAGTATTTT; cdr3_length: 16; j_call: TRBJ2-3; d_call: TRBD2; v_call: TRBV7-6; clone_size: few
cdr3_aa: CASSLAVLGDTEAFF; cdr3_nt: TGCGCCAGCAGCTTGGCGGTTTTGGGGGACACTGAAGCTTTCTTT; cdr3_length: 15; j_call: TRBJ1-1; d_call: .; v_call: TRBV5-1; clone_size: .
cdr3_aa: CASSSPTGGLNTEAFF; cdr3_nt: TGTGCCAGCAGCTCCCCTACCGGGGGCCTGAACACTGAAGCTTTCTTT; cdr3_length: 16; j_call: TRBJ1-1; d_call: .; v_call: TRBV7-2; clone_size: few
cdr3_aa: CAAQQGLSETQYF; cdr3_nt: TGTGCCGCCCAGCAAGGGCTTTCGGAGACCCAGTACTTC; cdr3_length: 13; j_call: TRBJ2-5; d_call: .; v_call: TRBV24-1; clone_size: .
cdr3_aa: CASSLAGTGDNAFF; cdr3_nt: TGCGCCAGCAGCTTGGCCGGGACAGGGGACAACGCTTTCTTT; cdr3_length: 14; j_call: TRBJ1-1; d_call: TRBD1; v_call: TRBV5-1; clone_size: few
cdr3_aa: CASSLFSQETQYF; cdr3_nt: TGCGCCAGCAGCTTATTTAGTCAAGAGACCCAGTACTTC; cdr3_length: 13; j_call: TRBJ2-5; d_call: .; v_call: TRBV5-1; clone_size: .